The following is a T cell receptor (beta chain) sequence with its context. Its matching antigen is unknown. The sample comes from a study of Ad26.COV2.S vaccination and SARS-CoV-2 variants. As for the study in general: Each vaccinee took Ad26.COV2.S intramuscularly, once or twice 56 days apart. Overall study results and limits: Vaccine recipients showed a spike-specific TCR breadth that was higher than in placebo recipients. It was found that vaccine and placebo recipients had similar non-spike TCR breadth.

Per the germline V gene, CDR1 is MGHRA and CDR2 is YSYEKL. CDR3 size: 15 residues. Unmatched junction bases numbered 4, after V lost 4 bases and J lost 3 bases. Sequencing was performed with immunoSEQ multiplex PCR; in TCRdb, only in-frame clones are kept and a portion is missing. The sample consists of 290,000 or so clones, approximately 87% of them appearing once. Treatment meaning: around 19 received Ad26.COV2.S at low or high dose, single or two shots; roughly 5 received placebo; per-sample allocation not given. It was on day 63 after the first vaccine or placebo injection that samples were taken. An 18-55-year-old adult in Boston served as donor.

The chain employs TRBV4-1 and TRBJ1-2; 11 nucleotides align to TRBD1. This clonotype was sampled from a person between 18 and 65 years old who received the Ad26.COV2.S COVID-19 vaccine or a placebo. The specimen comprised peripheral blood, sampled in a trial of Ad26.COV2.S vaccine versus placebo. The DNA for the CDR3 is TGCGCCAGCAGCCCGGGACAGGGGGGCTACTATGGCTACACCTTC. Its translation: CASSPGQGGYYGYTF.